This T cell receptor (beta chain) was documented in a study of T-cell memory formation after mild COVID-19. Across the study: Largely, TCR clusters stayed within a single donor.

Study results and caveats: Some clones that responded turned up in pre-infection memory, which suggests that cross-reactive memory joined in. While clones contracting from day 15 to 85 were balanced between CD4 and CD8, later expanders leaned CD4+.

5'RACE primed from the constant segment yielded TCR alpha and TCR beta cDNA libraries bearing sample barcodes and UMIs. TCRdb reanalysed the 5' RACE reads using MiXCR and keeps one entry per CDR3 protein. Here the sample spans roughly 450,000 distinct CDR3 sequences, over 15% being singletons. J was trimmed by 7 bases and V by 6 bases; bases with no gene match: 9. Per the germline V gene, CDR1 is SQVTM and CDR2 is ANQGSEA. This CDR3 is 14 amino acids long. A note on this clonotype: Its specificity is not known.

This sequence joins TRBV29-1 and TRBJ1-6, with 7 nucleotides matching TRBD1. The receptor's source is a man between 18 and 35 years old who had mild COVID-19 (a few samples of this study predate the infection). Cell type and time point are not known. Sequencing was carried out using PBMCs or a T cell subset sorted from them (not recorded which). In DNA, the CDR3 is TGCAGCGTGAGGACAGGCTTGGGAAATTCACCCCTCCACTTT. It is translated as CSVRTGLGNSPLHF.